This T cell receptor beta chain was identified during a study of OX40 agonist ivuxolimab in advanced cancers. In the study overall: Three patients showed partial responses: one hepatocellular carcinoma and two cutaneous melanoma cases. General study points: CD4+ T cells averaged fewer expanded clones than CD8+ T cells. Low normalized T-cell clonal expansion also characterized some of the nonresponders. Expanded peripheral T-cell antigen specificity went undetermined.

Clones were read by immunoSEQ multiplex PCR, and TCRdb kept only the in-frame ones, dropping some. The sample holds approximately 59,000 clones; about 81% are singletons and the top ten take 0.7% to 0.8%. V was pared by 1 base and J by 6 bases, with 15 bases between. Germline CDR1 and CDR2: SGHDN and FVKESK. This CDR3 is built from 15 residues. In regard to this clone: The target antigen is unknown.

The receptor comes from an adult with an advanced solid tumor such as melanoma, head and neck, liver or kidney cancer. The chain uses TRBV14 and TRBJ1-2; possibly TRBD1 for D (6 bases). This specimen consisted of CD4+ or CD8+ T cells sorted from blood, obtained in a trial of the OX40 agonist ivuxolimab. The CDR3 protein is CASSQVDGRGDGYTF. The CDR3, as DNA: TGTGCCAGCAGCCAAGTCGATGGCAGGGGCGATGGCTACACCTTC.